These 7 T cell receptor beta chains share one sample of origin, sequenced in a study of blood T cell repertoires in COVID-19. Profiled with immunoSEQ multiplex PCR; TCRdb holds only in-frame clones, not every one. The sample has tens of thousands of clones, almost 85% seen once; the top ten hold around 16%. Sequences were obtained from peripheral blood. These receptors all stem from a man in his 60s with COVID-19, enrolled during active disease.

V is TRBV3-1 (or the pseudogene TRBV3-2) and J is TRBJ2-3, with TRBD2 matching 13 bases. The CDR3 has 16 residues. Germline-derived CDR1 and CDR2 are LGHDT and YNNKEL (reference sequence). Germline trimming cut 4 bases from V and 9 bases from J; bases unmatched to any gene: 10. The CDR3 DNA is TGTGCCAGCAGCCCAGGACTAGCGGGAGCAAGGGAAACGCAGTATTTT. Translating gives CASSPGLAGARETQYF.

The chain joins TRBV5-1 to TRBJ2-7; tentative D call: TRBD1 (6 bases). The V gene's germline CDR1 is SGHRS and CDR2 YFSETQ. The CDR3 loop spans 17 amino acids. Trimming took off 0 bases at V and 1 base at J, with 17 bases between the two ends. The DNA of the CDR3 is TGCGCCAGCAGCTTGGGTCCCCGGACAGAACTTTCCTACGAGCAGTACTTC. This translates into CASSLGPRTELSYEQYF.

This chain connects TRBV11-2 to TRBJ2-1; a possible D gene is TRBD2 (6 bases). Per germline, CDR1 SGHAT and CDR2 FQNNGV. The CDR3 length is 15 residues. The V and J ends lost 4 bases and 3 bases respectively, with 13 bases between them. In DNA form, the CDR3 reads TGTGCCAGCAGCTATGGTAGCGGAGACTACAATGAGCAGTTCTTC. It yields the protein CASSYGSGDYNEQFF.

The rearrangement links TRBV5-1 to TRBJ1-2; D might be TRBD1 (5 bases). Germline V lookup: CDR1 SGHRS, CDR2 YFSETQ. V dropped 4 bases and J dropped 4 bases, with 11 bases sitting between them. CDR3 length equals 13 residues. DNA for the CDR3: TGCGCCAGCAGCATGACAGCTTCCTATGGCTACACCTTC. Translated: CASSMTASYGYTF.

The chain couples TRBV14 to TRBJ2-5; D call uncertain. Trimming left V 4 bases short and J 2 bases short, with 8 bases between. The CDR3 runs to 13 residues. The germline CDR1 and CDR2 sequences are SGHDN and FVKESK. The CDR3 here is CASSLQEQETQYF. The CDR3 DNA sequence: TGTGCCAGCAGCCTTCAGGAACAAGAGACCCAGTACTTC.

This chain joins TRBV10-3 and TRBJ2-7; 7 nucleotides line up with TRBD2. J lost 4 bases, V lost 0 bases, and 6 bases had no gene match. The CDR3 covers 15 residues. CDR1 is ENHRY, CDR2 SYGVKD, per germline. CDR3 in DNA: TGTGCCATCAGTGAGTCGAATTCGGGGGGTTACGAGCAGTACTTC. Protein product: CAISESNSGGYEQYF.

The chain carries TRBV24-1 and TRBJ1-2; D ambiguous. V was cut by 4 bases and J by 0 bases, with 14 bases left in between. CDR3 size: 16 residues. Germline V lookup: CDR1 KGHDR, CDR2 SFDVKD. Here the CDR3 DNA reads TGTGCCACCAGTGAAACCCCTCCGGTGACTAACTATGGCTACACCTTC. It codes for CATSETPPVTNYGYTF.